The 14 T cell receptor beta chains given below trace back to one sample, sequenced in a study of T cell responses to AZD1222 COVID-19 vaccine. Some clones are missing from TCRdb's copy, which holds only in-frame ones; the method was immunoSEQ multiplex PCR. The sample includes about 170,000 clones, approximately 92% of them seen just once. Here the sequenced sample was peripheral blood, taken on day 0 of AZD1222 vaccination. The receptors were sampled from an adult in good health.

The chain uses TRBV27 and TRBJ1-5; possible D gene TRBD1, 5 bases. V lost 1 base and J lost 3, with 7 bases in between. The CDR3 extends over 14 amino acids. Germline CDR1 MNHEY, CDR2 SMNVEV (reference sequence). CDR3 DNA: TGTGCCAGCAGTTTATGGGGGAACAATCAGCCCCAGCATTTT. Encoded protein: CASSLWGNNQPQHF.

The genes are TRBV30 and TRBJ1-2; 8 bases match TRBD1. The CDR3 consists of 12 residues. Trimming took 8 bases from V and 5 from J; bases not matched to a gene: 7. Germline V gene lookup returns CDR1 GTSNPN and CDR2 SVGIG (reference sequence). CDR3 sequence reads: CAQGQGRYGYTF. DNA of the CDR3: TGTGCCCAAGGACAGGGACGGTATGGCTACACCTTC.

The chain combines TRBV4-3 with TRBJ1-5; D gene uncertain. Germline V gives CDR1 LGHNA, CDR2 YSLEER. The CDR3 contains 14 residues. Trimming pared 0 bases from V and 5 bases from J, leaving 8 bases between. Written as DNA, the CDR3 is TGCGCCAGCAGCCAAGATCATAGGGATCAGCCCCAGCATTTT. It specifies CASSQDHRDQPQHF.

The chain recombines TRBV11-2 with TRBJ1-4; D gene ambiguous. Germline CDR1 and CDR2: SGHAT and FQNNGV. V lost 5 bases, J lost 6 bases, and 22 bases lay in between. The CDR3 is 17 amino acids. This chain's CDR3 is CASSPTFGVPVHEKLFF. CDR3 bases: TGTGCCAGCAGCCCTACCTTCGGGGTACCAGTTCATGAAAAACTGTTTTTT.

The rearrangement joins TRBV18 to TRBJ1-5, with TRBD1 identical over 7 bases. Trimming cost V 3 bases and J 2 bases; bases outside gene matches: 10. The CDR3 is made up of 17 amino acids. In germline, CDR1 is KGHSH, CDR2 LQKENI. The CDR3 DNA sequence: TGTGCCAGCTCACCCGACAGGGTGGATATGGGCAATCAGCCCCAGCATTTT. Protein product: CASSPDRVDMGNQPQHF.

This chain links TRBV10-2 with TRBJ1-4; D ambiguous. This CDR3 spans 14 amino acids. Germline V gene sequence: CDR1 WSHSY, CDR2 SAAADI. V lost 2 bases, J lost 3 bases, and 7 bases lay in between. The chain's CDR3 is CASSEGGANEKLFF. The CDR3 DNA sequence: TGCGCCAGCAGTGAGGGCGGTGCTAATGAAAAACTGTTTTTT.

V is TRBV9 and J is TRBJ1-3, with D unclear. This CDR3 is 15 amino acids long. With 4 bases removed from V and 0 bases from J, the gap between germline ends came to 11 bases. CDR1 and CDR2 from the germline V gene are SGDLS and YYNGEE. The CDR3 region is CASSPLASSGNTIYF. The DNA of the CDR3 is TGTGCCAGCAGCCCGCTCGCAAGCTCTGGAAACACCATATATTTT.

This sequence joins TRBV11-2 and TRBJ1-2; possibly TRBD1 for D (5 bases). Deletions cut 1 base from V and 7 bases from J, with 13 bases between. The CDR3 runs 14 residues. CDR1 and CDR2 (germline): SGHAT, FQNNGV. CDR3 DNA: TGTGCCAGCAGCTTAGGGGCGTTGAGGGGTGGCTACACCTTC. Translated, it gives CASSLGALRGGYTF.

The chain recombines TRBV7-3 with TRBJ1-1; no clear D gene. This CDR3 region has 13 residues. CDR1 is SGHTA and CDR2 is FQGTGA in the germline V gene. Trimming shortened V by 8 bases and J by 4 bases, and 14 bases separated the two germline ends. This chain's CDR3 is CASRRSRTTEAFF. DNA of the CDR3: TGTGCCAGCCGGAGGTCTAGGACCACTGAAGCTTTCTTT.

V gene TRBV9 combines with J gene TRBJ1-1; D remains unclear. Germline loops: CDR1 SGDLS, CDR2 YYNGEE. Trimming pared 6 bases from V and 1 base from J, leaving 13 bases between. This CDR3 spans 14 amino acids. CDR3 DNA sequence: TGTGCCAGCACCCACGGGGTCGCGAACACTGAAGCTTTCTTT. It codes for CASTHGVANTEAFF.

The CDR3 is CASSVVTGGNGYTF. CDR3 DNA sequence: TGTGCCAGCAGTGTTGTTACAGGCGGGAATGGCTACACCTTC. The chain uses TRBV2 and TRBJ1-2, with D tentatively TRBD1 (5 bases). The CDR3 consists of 14 residues. From germline, CDR1 is SNHLY and CDR2 FYNNEI. Trimming stripped 4 bases from V and 6 bases from J, with 15 bases between.

The J gene is TRBJ1-4, the V gene TRBV7-9; no clear D. Trimming shortened V by 5 bases and J by 0 bases, and 10 bases separated the two germline ends. Germline V lookup: CDR1 SEHNR, CDR2 FQNEAQ (reference sequence). CDR3 length equals 15 residues. The CDR3, as DNA: TGTGCCAGCAGCCCCGAAGCCACAACTAATGAAAAACTGTTTTTT. It translates to CASSPEATTNEKLFF.

CDR3 loop: CASSALLGTGNEQFF. The CDR3 coding sequence is TGCGCCAGCAGTGCCTTGCTGGGGACGGGGAATGAGCAGTTCTTC. The genes are TRBV10-1 and TRBJ2-1, with D perhaps given as TRBD1 or TRBD2 (5 bases each). The CDR3 has 15 residues. Germline CDR1 WNHNN, CDR2 SYGVQD (reference sequence). V lost 4 bases to trimming and J lost 7 bases, with 17 bases between them.

This clone occurred once. The rearrangement joins TRBV27 to TRBJ1-1; 7 nucleotides line up with TRBD1. The CDR3 covers 18 residues. Per the germline V gene, CDR1 is MNHEY and CDR2 is SMNVEV (reference sequence). Trimming removed 0 bases from V and 4 bases from J; junction bases left unmatched: 14. CDR3 protein: CASSLSVGTARSGTEAFF. The CDR3 region has the DNA TGTGCCAGCAGTTTATCGGTTGGGACAGCCAGGTCGGGCACTGAAGCTTTCTTT.